A single sample gave rise to the 17 T cell receptor beta chains below, sequenced in a study of blood T cell repertoires in COVID-19. TCRdb's table, derived via immunoSEQ multiplex PCR, lists solely in-frame clones and lacks some. Here the sample spans just over 300,000 clones, approximately 90% being singletons. Input material: PBMCs or T cells enriched from blood (not recorded which). The source of these receptors is a man under 40 who had recovered from COVID-19.

The chain has TRBV7-2 and TRBJ2-3; 9 positions agree with TRBD2. The germline gives CDR1 SGHTA, CDR2 FQGNSA. Unmatched junction bases numbered 4, after V lost 5 bases and J lost 1 base. This CDR3 region has 15 residues. The CDR3 is CASSTWTSGTDTQYF. The CDR3 DNA sequence: TGTGCCAGCAGCACTTGGACTAGCGGCACAGATACGCAGTATTTT.

The V call is TRBV2, the J call TRBJ2-3; 7 positions agree with TRBD1. The CDR3 runs to 15 residues. J was trimmed by 8 bases and V by 5 bases; bases with no gene match: 13. The germline gives CDR1 SNHLY, CDR2 FYNNEI. CDR3 loop: CASSLTGTDKRTQYF. DNA of the CDR3: TGTGCCAGCAGTTTGACCGGGACAGATAAACGTACGCAGTATTTT.

The chain couples TRBV15 to TRBJ1-1; D is perhaps TRBD1 (5 bases). Germline V lookup: CDR1 LNHNV, CDR2 YYDKDF (reference sequence). The CDR3 consists of 15 residues. V was trimmed by 2 bases and J by 1 base, leaving 11 bases between them. The CDR3 protein is CATSRWRGPNTEAFF. In DNA, the CDR3 is TGTGCCACCAGCAGATGGAGGGGCCCGAACACTGAAGCTTTCTTT. The whole variable domain, remainder taken from reference TRBV15 and TRBJ1-1, is DAMVIQNPRYQVTQFGKPVTLSCSQTLNHNVMYWYQQKSSQAPKLLFHYYDKDFNNEADTPDNFQSRRPNTSFCFLDIRSPGLGDTAMYLCATSRWRGPNTEAFFGQGTRLTVV.

The V gene is TRBV7-2, the J gene TRBJ2-1; the D gene is possibly TRBD2 (7 bases). V lost 5 bases and J 8 bases, leaving 16 bases between the germline ends. Germline V lookup: CDR1 SGHTA, CDR2 FQGNSA. CDR3 size: 14 residues. CDR3 loop: CASSPTGGHHEQFF. The CDR3 coding sequence is TGTGCCAGCAGCCCAACGGGGGGACACCATGAGCAGTTCTTC.

The rearrangement links TRBV14 to TRBJ2-3; D gene unclear. This CDR3 contains 15 residues. Germline V gives CDR1 SGHDN, CDR2 FVKESK. V gave up 4 bases and J gave up 1 base, with 12 bases separating them. Here the CDR3 DNA reads TGTGCCAGCAGCCGGGCCACCGTGGGCACAGATACGCAGTATTTT. Protein product: CASSRATVGTDTQYF.

The rearrangement uses TRBV11-3 and TRBJ2-1; TRBD2 aligns across 15 bases. Germline CDR1 and CDR2: SGHNT and YENEEA. V gave up 4 bases and J gave up 8 bases; unmatched junction bases: 6. CDR3 length: 16 amino acids. The CDR3 DNA reads TGTGCCAGCAGCTGGGGACTAGCGGGAGGCCGCGATGAGCAGTTCTTC. As protein: CASSWGLAGGRDEQFF.

This clone appeared once. The chain couples TRBV25-1 to TRBJ1-1; 7 positions agree with TRBD1. The CDR3 totals 15 residues. V lost 6 bases to trimming and J lost 0 bases; unmatched junction nucleotides: 7. CDR1 is MGHDK, CDR2 SYGVNS, per germline. The CDR3 DNA reads as TGTGCCAGCAGCCGACAGGGATCCCTGAACACTGAAGCTTTCTTT. Translation gives CASSRQGSLNTEAFF.

V is TRBV27 and J is TRBJ2-2; TRBD2 matches at 8 bases. The junction had 13 bases not matched to a gene; V was cut back by 7 bases and J by 6 bases. This CDR3 is built from 16 residues. From germline, CDR1 is MNHEY and CDR2 SMNVEV (reference sequence). The CDR3 coding sequence is TGTGCCAGCACCTACCGGGCTAGCGGGTACCCCGGGGAGCTGTTTTTT. Protein sequence: CASTYRASGYPGELFF.

The chain couples TRBV6-5 to TRBJ2-3; the D gene is possibly TRBD2 (6 bases). V gave up 6 bases and J gave up 2 bases, with 15 bases separating them. This CDR3 has 15 residues. Germline V lookup: CDR1 MNHEY, CDR2 SVGAGI. The CDR3 bases are TGTGCCAGCAGGAGACTAGTGGGAATCACAGATACGCAGTATTTT. It is translated as CASRRLVGITDTQYF.

This chain connects TRBV11-2 to TRBJ2-3; 9 bases map to TRBD2. The CDR3 totals 15 residues. Germline CDR1 and CDR2: SGHAT and FQNNGV. J gave up 4 bases and V 3 bases, and 5 bases lay outside the gene matches. This chain's CDR3 is CASSLGGGASDTQYF. CDR3 DNA: TGTGCCAGCAGCTTGGGCGGGGGGGCCTCAGATACGCAGTATTTT.

This clone has just one count. This chain connects TRBV19 to TRBJ1-4; 7 nucleotides line up with TRBD1. Per the germline V gene, CDR1 is LNHDA and CDR2 is SQIVND (reference sequence). The CDR3 has 14 amino acids. V gave up 9 bases and J gave up 2 bases; unmatched junction bases: 6. CDR3: CARTQQGTNEKLFF. CDR3 bases: TGTGCCAGGACGCAACAGGGGACTAATGAAAAACTGTTTTTT.

The chain carries TRBV6-4 and TRBJ1-6; D is possibly TRBD1 (5 bases). V shed 6 bases and J shed 8 bases, with 14 bases lying between them. The CDR3 is 14 amino acids. Germline V gene data show CDR1 as MRHNA and CDR2 as SNTAGT. The CDR3 region has the DNA TGTGCCAGCAGCAGGGCCGGGCTTGATTCACCCCTCCACTTT. Protein product: CASSRAGLDSPLHF.

The chain combines TRBV21-1 with TRBJ2-5; TRBD1, the table's D call, lacks a check against the DNA. TRBV21-1 is termed a pseudogene. This CDR3 contains 15 residues. The CDR3 DNA is TGTGCCGACTATATGGGACAGGGGACTCGGGAGACCCAGTACTTC. It is translated as CADYMGQGTRETQYF.

This chain uses TRBV2 with TRBJ2-5, with TRBD1 matching over 7 bases. Germline lookup yields CDR1 SNHLY and CDR2 FYNNEI. The CDR3 covers 13 residues. V trimming: 11 bases; J trimming: 2 bases; junction bases outside the gene matches: 8. This CDR3 reads CAGSRDRQETQYF. DNA for the CDR3: TGTGCCGGTAGTCGGGACAGACAAGAGACCCAGTACTTC.

This chain uses TRBV11-3 with TRBJ2-5, with TRBD2 identical over 9 bases. The CDR3 is 16 residues long. The V gene's germline CDR1 is SGHNT and CDR2 YENEEA. Trimming at V came to 3 bases and at J to 2 bases, leaving 7 bases not matched to a gene. CDR3 nucleotide sequence: TGTGCCAGCAGCTTTGGGGGCGGGAGGGTACAAGAGACCCAGTACTTC. Translating it yields CASSFGGGRVQETQYF.

This clone came up many times. The chain is built from TRBV19 and TRBJ2-1, with D perhaps TRBD1 (5 bases). CDR1 and CDR2 from the germline V gene are LNHDA and SQIVND (reference sequence). The V and J ends lost 1 base and 4 bases respectively, with 11 bases between them. CDR3 size: 15 residues. The CDR3 region has the DNA TGTGCCAGTAGTATAGGTCTAGGGGATTACAATGAGCAGTTCTTC. This gives the protein CASSIGLGDYNEQFF.

The V call is TRBV5-1, the J call TRBJ2-7; 16 positions match TRBD2. The CDR3 covers 16 residues. Trimming removed 4 bases from V and 3 bases from J; junction bases left unmatched: 4. Germline V lookup: CDR1 SGHRS, CDR2 YFSETQ. The CDR3 loop is CASSMGLAGGGYEQYF. CDR3 nucleotide sequence: TGCGCCAGCAGCATGGGACTAGCGGGAGGGGGCTACGAGCAGTACTTC.